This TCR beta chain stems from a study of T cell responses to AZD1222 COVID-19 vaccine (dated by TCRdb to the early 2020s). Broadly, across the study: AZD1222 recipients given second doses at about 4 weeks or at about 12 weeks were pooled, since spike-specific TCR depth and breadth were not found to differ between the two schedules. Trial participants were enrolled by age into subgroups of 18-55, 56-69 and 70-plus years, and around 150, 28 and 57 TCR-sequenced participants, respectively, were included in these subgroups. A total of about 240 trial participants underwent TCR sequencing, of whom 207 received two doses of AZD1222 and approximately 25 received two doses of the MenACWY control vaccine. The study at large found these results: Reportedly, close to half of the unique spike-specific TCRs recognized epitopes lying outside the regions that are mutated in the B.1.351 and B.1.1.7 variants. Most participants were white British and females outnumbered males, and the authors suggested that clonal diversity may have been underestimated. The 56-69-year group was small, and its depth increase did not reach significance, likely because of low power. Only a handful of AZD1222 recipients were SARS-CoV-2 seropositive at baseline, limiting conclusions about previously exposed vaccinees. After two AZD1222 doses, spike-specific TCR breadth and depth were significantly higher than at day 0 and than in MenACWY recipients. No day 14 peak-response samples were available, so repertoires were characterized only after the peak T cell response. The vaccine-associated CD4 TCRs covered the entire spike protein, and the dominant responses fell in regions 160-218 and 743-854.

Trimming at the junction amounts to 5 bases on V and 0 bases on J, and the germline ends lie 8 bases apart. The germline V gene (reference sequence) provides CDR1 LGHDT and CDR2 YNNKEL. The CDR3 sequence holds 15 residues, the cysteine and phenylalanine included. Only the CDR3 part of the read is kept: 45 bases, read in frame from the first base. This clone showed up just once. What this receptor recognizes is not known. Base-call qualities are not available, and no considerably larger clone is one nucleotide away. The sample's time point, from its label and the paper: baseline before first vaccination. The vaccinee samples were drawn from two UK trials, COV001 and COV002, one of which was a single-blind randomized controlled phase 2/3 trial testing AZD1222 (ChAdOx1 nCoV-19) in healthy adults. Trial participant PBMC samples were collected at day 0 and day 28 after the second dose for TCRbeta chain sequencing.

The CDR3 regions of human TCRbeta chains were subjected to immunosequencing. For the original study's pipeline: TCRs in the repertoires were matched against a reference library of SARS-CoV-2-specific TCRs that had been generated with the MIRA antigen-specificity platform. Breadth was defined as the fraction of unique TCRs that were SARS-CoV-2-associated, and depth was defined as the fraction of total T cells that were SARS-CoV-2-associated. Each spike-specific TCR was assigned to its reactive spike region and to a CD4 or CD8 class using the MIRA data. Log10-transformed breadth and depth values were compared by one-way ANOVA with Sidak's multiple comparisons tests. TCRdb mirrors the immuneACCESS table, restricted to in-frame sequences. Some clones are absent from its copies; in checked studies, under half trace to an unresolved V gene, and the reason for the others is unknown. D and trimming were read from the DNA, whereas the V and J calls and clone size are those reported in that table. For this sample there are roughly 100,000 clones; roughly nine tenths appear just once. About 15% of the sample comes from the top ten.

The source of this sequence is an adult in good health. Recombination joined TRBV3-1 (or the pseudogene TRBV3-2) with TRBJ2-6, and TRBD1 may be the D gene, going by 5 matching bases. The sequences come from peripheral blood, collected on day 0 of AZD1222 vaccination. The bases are TGTGCCAGCAGCGTCGACAGCTCTGGGGCCAACGTCCTGACTTTC. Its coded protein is CASSVDSSGANVLTF.